The 23 T cell receptor beta chains given below trace back to one sample, sequenced in a study of T cell repertoires in aging, cancer and after chemotherapy. A mixed TRB-A/B primer pool amplified rearranged TRB by multiplex touch-down PCR. TCRdb reanalysed the multiplex PCR reads using MiXCR and keeps one entry per CDR3 protein. The sample shows more than 6,500 distinct CDR3 sequences, 25% to 35% of them seen only once. Amplification of TCR beta used genomic DNA extracted from peripheral blood. What was sequenced was blood. The receptors come from a human donor in good health.

This clonotype has only a few counts. The chain carries TRBV7-6 and TRBJ2-1, with 7 bases fitting TRBD2. CDR3 size: 14 residues. V was clipped by 7 bases and J by 2 bases; unmatched bases: 5. CDR1 is SGHVS and CDR2 is FNYEAQ in the germline V gene. In nucleotides, the CDR3 is TGTGCCAGCAAGAGGGCGGGGGCCTACAATGAGCAGTTCTTC. This sequence encodes CASKRAGAYNEQFF.

A few counts support this clonotype. The genes are TRBV5-4 and TRBJ1-2; 8 bases are a match to TRBD1. Unmatched junction bases numbered 10, after V lost 4 bases and J lost 8 bases. Germline-derived CDR1 and CDR2 are SGHNT and YYREEE (reference sequence). This CDR3 is 14 amino acids long. The CDR3 region has the DNA TGTGCCAGCAGCCGGACAGGGTTAGTTCACGGCTACACCTTC. Translating gives CASSRTGLVHGYTF.

The rearrangement uses TRBV6-1 and TRBJ2-7; no firm D call. Trimming took 1 base from V and 2 from J, leaving 15 bases between them. Germline V gene sequence: CDR1 MNHNS, CDR2 SASEGT. CDR3 length: 16 amino acids. This CDR3 reads CASSEGAYAHTYEQYF. Written as DNA, the CDR3 is TGTGCCAGCAGTGAAGGGGCCTACGCCCACACCTACGAGCAGTACTTC.

The V and J genes are TRBV12-3 or TRBV12-4 and TRBJ2-5; no reliable D call. CDR3 length equals 15 residues. V was cut by 6 bases and J by 4 bases, with 18 bases left in between. The CDR3 nucleotides read TGTGCCAGCAGCCAAACTGGTTATGAGGCAGAGACCCAGTACTTC. As protein: CASSQTGYEAETQYF.

A note on this clonotype: One end of the junction fails to match germline, which may point to a read error. V and J are TRBV7-6 and TRBJ1-6; perhaps TRBD1 as D (5 bases). Germline values: CDR1 SGHVS, CDR2 FNYEAQ. CDR3 length: 15 residues. CDR3: CTSSYRGSYNSPLHF. The CDR3 DNA follows: TGTACCAGCAGCTATAGGGGATCCTATAATTCACCCCTCCACTTT.

About this clonotype itself: One end of the junction is discordant with germline, which a read error may explain. V gene TRBV6-5 combines with J gene TRBJ2-7; D is possibly TRBD1 or TRBD2 (5 bases each). Germline V gene data show CDR1 as MNHEY and CDR2 as SVGAGI. The CDR3 spans 14 residues. The CDR3 here is CARSYSRDPYEQYF. The DNA of the CDR3 is TGTGCCAGAAGTTACTCGAGGGACCCCTACGAGCAGTACTTC.

The chain carries TRBV10-3 and TRBJ2-6, with 7 bases that match TRBD2. The V and J ends lost 0 bases and 2 bases, in that order; junction bases with no gene match: 1. CDR3 length: 16 residues. Germline lookup yields CDR1 ENHRY and CDR2 SYGVKD. The CDR3 DNA reads as TGTGCCATCAGTGAGTCACGGGGGGCTGGGGCCAACGTCCTGACTTTC. Amino acid sequence: CAISESRGAGANVLTF.

This clonotype was counted only a few times. This sequence joins TRBV18 and TRBJ1-4; TRBD1 agrees at 7 bases. Germline CDR1 reads KGHSH; CDR2 reads LQKENI. V shed 3 bases, J shed 3 bases, and the junction held 1 base outside the gene matches. The length of the CDR3 is 14 residues. CDR3 DNA: TGTGCCAGCTCACCCGGGACAGCTAATGAAAAACTGTTTTTT. Translated, it gives CASSPGTANEKLFF.

The chain couples TRBV6-2 or TRBV6-3 to TRBJ2-1; D possibly matches TRBD1 or TRBD2 (6 bases each). Trimming took 2 bases from V and 6 from J, leaving 14 bases between them. The CDR3 totals 15 residues. The germline V gene has CDR1 MNHEY and CDR2 SVGEGT. The CDR3 DNA sequence: TGTGCCAGCAGTTACGTCGGAGGGGGGCCCAATGAGCAGTTCTTC. This sequence encodes CASSYVGGGPNEQFF.

The chain carries TRBV5-6 and TRBJ1-2; D ambiguous. V was clipped by 0 bases and J by 2 bases, with 8 bases between them. The CDR3 length is 14 residues. From germline, CDR1 is SGHDT and CDR2 YYEEEE. The CDR3, as DNA: TGTGCCAGCAGCTTGGACCTCAAGAACTATGGCTACACCTTC. Translation: CASSLDLKNYGYTF. The full variable domain, rest sourced from reference TRBV5-6 and TRBJ1-2, is DAGVTQSPTHLIKTRGQQVTLRCSPKSGHDTVSWYQQALGQGPQFIFQYYEEEERQRGNFPDRFSGHQFPNYSSELNVNALLLGDSALYLCASSLDLKNYGYTFGSGTRLTVV.

The gene calls are TRBV30 and TRBJ1-1; possible D gene TRBD1, 6 bases. Trimming took 4 bases from V and 3 from J, leaving 12 bases between them. Germline V gene lookup returns CDR1 GTSNPN and CDR2 SVGIG (reference sequence). CDR3 length: 13 amino acids. The CDR3 DNA is TGTGCCTGGAAGAACAGGGACTACACTGAAGCTTTCTTT. Translating gives CAWKNRDYTEAFF.

This clonotype showed up just a few times. The genes are TRBV11-1 and TRBJ1-1, with D unresolved. CDR1 is SGHAT and CDR2 is FQDESV in the germline V gene (reference sequence). The V end lost 5 bases, the J end lost 6 bases, and 7 bases lay between the germline ends. The CDR3 length is 11 residues. The CDR3 region has the DNA TGTGCCAGCAGCGCAACGGCTGAAGCTTTCTTT. It specifies CASSATAEAFF.

The chain recombines TRBV5-5 with TRBJ1-5; D gene ambiguous. This CDR3 contains 15 residues. Germline CDR1 reads SGHKS; CDR2 reads YYEKEE (reference sequence). The germline V and J ends were trimmed by 1 base and 4 bases, with 12 bases remaining between them. CDR3 sequence reads: CASSLFGGRNQPQHF. The CDR3 DNA is TGTGCCAGCAGCTTGTTCGGCGGGCGGAATCAGCCCCAGCATTTT.

In this sample, this clonotype turned up a few times. The chain links TRBV6-6 to TRBJ1-2; 7 positions agree with TRBD1. CDR3 length equals 15 residues. V was clipped by 0 bases and J by 4 bases; unmatched bases: 5. Germline loops: CDR1 MNHNY, CDR2 SVGAGI (reference sequence). CDR3 nucleotides: TGTGCCAGCAGTTACTCGACAGGGAGCCCCTATGGCTACACCTTC. Protein product: CASSYSTGSPYGYTF.

This CDR3 is CAHSIQATNEKLFF. The CDR3 nucleotides are TGTGCCCACTCTATTCAGGCAACTAATGAAAAACTGTTTTTT. J is TRBJ1-4 and V is TRBV30; no clear D gene. The germline V gene has CDR1 GTSNPN and CDR2 SVGIG (reference sequence). CDR3 size: 14 residues. Trimming took off 8 bases at V and 0 bases at J, with 13 bases between the two ends. Complete variable domain (other parts from reference TRBV30 and TRBJ1-4): SQTIHQWPATLVQPVGSPLSLECTVEGTSNPNLYWYRQAAGRGLQLLFYSVGIGQISSEVPQNLSASRPQDRQFILSSKKLLLSDSGFYLCAHSIQATNEKLFFGSGTQLSVL.

CDR3 in amino acids: CAWRRDRGFNNEQFF. CDR3 DNA: TGTGCCTGGAGGCGGGACAGGGGTTTCAACAATGAGCAGTTCTTC. This chain joins TRBV30 and TRBJ2-1, with 10 bases that match TRBD1. Germline CDR1 reads GTSNPN; CDR2 reads SVGIG (reference sequence). The CDR3 runs to 15 residues. V trimming: 3 bases; J trimming: 5 bases; junction bases outside the gene matches: 7.

The rearrangement uses TRBV12-3 or TRBV12-4 and TRBJ1-1; no reliable D call. CDR3 length: 14 residues. The V gene lost 1 base and the J gene lost 1 base, with 7 bases spanning the gap. The CDR3 region is CASSLGVSNTEAFF. The DNA of the CDR3 is TGTGCCAGCAGTTTAGGTGTCTCGAACACTGAAGCTTTCTTT.

This clonotype was counted a few times. The DNA for the CDR3 is TGTGCCACCGGGACATACTCCTACAATGAGCAGTTCTTC. It yields the protein CATGTYSYNEQFF. V gene TRBV19 combines with J gene TRBJ2-1; a weak D match, TRBD1 (6 bases). Germline V CDR1 and CDR2: LNHDA, SQIVND (reference sequence). CDR3 length: 13 amino acids. The V gene lost 10 bases and the J gene lost 0 bases, with 10 bases spanning the gap. Full variable domain (rest looked up from reference TRBV19 and TRBJ2-1): DGGITQSPKYLFRKEGQNVTLSCEQNLNHDAMYWYRQDPGQGLRLIYYSQIVNDFQKGDIAEGYSVSREKKESFPLTVTSAQKNPTAFYLCATGTYSYNEQFFGPGTRLTVL.

This chain links TRBV5-6 with TRBJ2-5; 8 positions match TRBD2. Unmatched junction bases numbered 5, after V lost 1 base and J lost 6 bases. This CDR3 has 14 amino acids. Germline CDR1 SGHDT, CDR2 YYEEEE. The CDR3 bases are TGTGCCAGCAGCTTGCGCCGGGGGGGTAAGACCCAGTACTTC. It specifies CASSLRRGGKTQYF.

This sequence joins TRBV30 and TRBJ1-2, with 9 bases identical to TRBD1. The germline gives CDR1 GTSNPN, CDR2 SVGIG (reference sequence). Trimming at V came to 8 bases and at J to 9 bases, leaving 7 bases not matched to a gene. CDR3 length equals 11 residues. CDR3: CASTGTGSYTF. The DNA for the CDR3 is TGTGCCAGTACCGGGACAGGGAGCTACACCTTC.

For the CDR3, the DNA is TGTGCCAGCAGCACTGGACAGGGGGGTATCAAAAACATTCAGTACTTC. Translated, it gives CASSTGQGGIKNIQYF. The V gene is TRBV7-4, the J gene TRBJ2-4; the match to TRBD1 covers 10 bases. CDR3 length: 16 residues. V was pared by 5 bases and J by 3 bases, with 7 bases of the junction left unmatched. Germline loops: CDR1 SGHVT, CDR2 SQSDAQ. Using reference TRBV7-4 and TRBJ2-4 for the parts outside the CDR3, the full variable domain is GAGVSQSPRYKVAKRGRDVALRCDSISGHVTLYWYRQTLGQGSEVLTYSQSDAQRDKSGRPSGRFSAERPERSVSTLKIQRTEQGDSAVYLCASSTGQGGIKNIQYFGAGTRLSVL.

The gene calls are TRBV24-1 and TRBJ2-3; D is undetermined. Between the trimmed V and J ends, which lost 4 bases and 4 bases, there was a span of 11 bases. The CDR3 consists of 14 residues. CDR1 is KGHDR, CDR2 SFDVKD, per germline. The CDR3: CATSDPDGPDTQYF. The CDR3 nucleotides read TGTGCCACCAGTGACCCTGACGGTCCAGATACGCAGTATTTT.

The V gene is TRBV12-3 or TRBV12-4, the J gene TRBJ2-5; 10 nucleotides line up with TRBD2. This CDR3 spans 15 amino acids. J gave up 5 bases and V 5 bases, and 8 bases lay outside the gene matches. CDR3 bases: TGTGCCAGCAGTGAATGGGCTAGCGGGGGTGAGACCCAGTACTTC. Residues: CASSEWASGGETQYF.